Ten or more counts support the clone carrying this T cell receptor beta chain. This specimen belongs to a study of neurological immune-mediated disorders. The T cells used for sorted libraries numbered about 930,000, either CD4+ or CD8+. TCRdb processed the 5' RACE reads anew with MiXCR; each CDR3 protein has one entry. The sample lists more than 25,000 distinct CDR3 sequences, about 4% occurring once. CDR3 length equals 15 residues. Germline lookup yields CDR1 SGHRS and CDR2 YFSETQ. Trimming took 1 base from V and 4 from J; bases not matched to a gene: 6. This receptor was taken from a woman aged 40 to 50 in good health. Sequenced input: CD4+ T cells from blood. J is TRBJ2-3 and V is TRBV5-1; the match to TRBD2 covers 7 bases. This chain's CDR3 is CASSLPKGRADTQYF. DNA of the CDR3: TGCGCCAGCAGCTTGCCCAAGGGGAGGGCAGATACGCAGTATTTT.